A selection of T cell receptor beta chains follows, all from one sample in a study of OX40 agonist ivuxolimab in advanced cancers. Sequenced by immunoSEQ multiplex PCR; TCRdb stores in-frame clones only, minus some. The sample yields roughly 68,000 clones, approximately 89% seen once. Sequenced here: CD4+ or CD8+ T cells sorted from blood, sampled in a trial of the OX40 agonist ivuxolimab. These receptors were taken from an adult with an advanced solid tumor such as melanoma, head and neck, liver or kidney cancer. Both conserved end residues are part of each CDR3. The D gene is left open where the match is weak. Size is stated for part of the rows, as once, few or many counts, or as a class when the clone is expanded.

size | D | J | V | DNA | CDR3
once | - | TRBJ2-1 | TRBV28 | TGTGCCAGCATCCTCGGGACTCAAGGGAATGAGCAGTTCTTC | CASILGTQGNEQFF
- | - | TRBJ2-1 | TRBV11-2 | TGTGCCAGCAGCTTAGGAATTGTCTCCTACAATGAGCAGTTCTTC | CASSLGIVSYNEQFF
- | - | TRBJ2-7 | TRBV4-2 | TGTGCCAGCAGCCAATCGGACAGAAGTTCCTACGAGCAGTACTTC | CASSQSDRSSYEQYF
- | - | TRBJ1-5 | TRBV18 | TGTGCCAGCTCACCGCCGGGACCGAAAAGCAATCAGCCCCAGCATTTT | CASSPPGPKSNQPQHF
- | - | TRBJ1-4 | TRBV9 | TGTGCCAGCAGCTCGACCCAGGGCTTTGGTAATGAAAAACTGTTTTTT | CASSSTQGFGNEKLFF
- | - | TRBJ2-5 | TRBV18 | TGTGCCAGCTCACCACCAGGGGCAGAGACCCAGTACTTC | CASSPPGAETQYF
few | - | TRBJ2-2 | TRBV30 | TGTGCCTGGAGTGTGGGGGGCGCAAACACCGGGGAGCTGTTTTTT | CAWSVGGANTGELFF
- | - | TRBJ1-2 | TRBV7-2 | TGTGCCAGCAGCTTTGACACAGGGACTTTTGGCTACACCTTC | CASSFDTGTFGYTF
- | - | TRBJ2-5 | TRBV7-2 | TGTGCCAGCAGCCCGCGGAGAGCAGGTCAAGAGACCCAGTACTTC | CASSPRRAGQETQYF
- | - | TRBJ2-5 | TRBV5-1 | TGCGCCAGCAGCGCCGGGGTGGCACAAGAGACCCAGTACTTC | CASSAGVAQETQYF
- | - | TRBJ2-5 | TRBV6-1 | TGTGCCAGCAGGGGGGAGGCCGCCGTAGAGACCCAGTACTTC | CASRGEAAVETQYF
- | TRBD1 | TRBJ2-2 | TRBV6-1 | TGTGCCAGCAGTGAAGTTCAGGGGGCCACCGGGGAGCTGTTTTTT | CASSEVQGATGELFF
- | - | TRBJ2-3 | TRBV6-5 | TGTGCCAGCAGTTTAGCCACCCCGTTCACAGATACGCAGTATTTT | CASSLATPFTDTQYF
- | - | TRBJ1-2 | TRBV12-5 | TGTGCTAGTGGTTTGTCCTCATATGGCTACACCTTC | CASGLSSYGYTF
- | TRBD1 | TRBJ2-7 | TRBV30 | TGTGCCTGGAGTGCGGGACAGGGGTTCTACGAGCAGTACTTC | CAWSAGQGFYEQYF
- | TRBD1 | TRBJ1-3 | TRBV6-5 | TGTGCCAGCAAAGGGGACAGGGGGCGAAACACCATATATTTT | CASKGDRGRNTIYF